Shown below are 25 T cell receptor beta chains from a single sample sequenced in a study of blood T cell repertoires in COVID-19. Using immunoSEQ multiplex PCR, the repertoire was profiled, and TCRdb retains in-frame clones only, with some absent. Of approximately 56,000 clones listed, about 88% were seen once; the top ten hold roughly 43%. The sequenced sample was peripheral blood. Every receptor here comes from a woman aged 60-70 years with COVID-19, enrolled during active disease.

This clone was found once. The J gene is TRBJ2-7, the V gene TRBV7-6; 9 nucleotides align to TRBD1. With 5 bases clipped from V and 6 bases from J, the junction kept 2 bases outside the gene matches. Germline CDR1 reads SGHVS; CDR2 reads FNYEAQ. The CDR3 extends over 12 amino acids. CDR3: CASSRTGVEQYF. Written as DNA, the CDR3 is TGTGCCAGCAGCCGGACAGGGGTCGAGCAGTACTTC.

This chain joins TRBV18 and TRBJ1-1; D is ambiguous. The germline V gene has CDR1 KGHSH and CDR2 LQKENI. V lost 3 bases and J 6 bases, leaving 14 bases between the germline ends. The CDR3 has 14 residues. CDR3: CASSPGSEKAEAFF. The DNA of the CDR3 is TGTGCCAGCTCACCCGGGTCGGAGAAGGCTGAAGCTTTCTTT.

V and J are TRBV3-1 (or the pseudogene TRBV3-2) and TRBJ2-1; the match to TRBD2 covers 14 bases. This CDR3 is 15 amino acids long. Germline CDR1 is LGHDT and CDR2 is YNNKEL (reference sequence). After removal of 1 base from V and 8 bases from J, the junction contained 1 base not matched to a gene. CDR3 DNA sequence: TGTGCCAGCAGCCAAGGACTAGCGGGGGGGTATGAGCAGTTCTTC. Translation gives CASSQGLAGGYEQFF.

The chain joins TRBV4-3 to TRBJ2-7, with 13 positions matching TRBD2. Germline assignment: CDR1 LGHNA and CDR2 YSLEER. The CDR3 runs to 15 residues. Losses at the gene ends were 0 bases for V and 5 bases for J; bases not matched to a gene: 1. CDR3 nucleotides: TGCGCCAGCAGCCAAGAAGGACTAGCGGGAGACGAGCAGTACTTC. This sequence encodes CASSQEGLAGDEQYF.

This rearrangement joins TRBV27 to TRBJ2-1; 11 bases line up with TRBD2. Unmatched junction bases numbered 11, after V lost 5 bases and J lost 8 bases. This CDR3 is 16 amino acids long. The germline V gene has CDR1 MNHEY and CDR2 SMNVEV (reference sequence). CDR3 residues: CASSLGVAGGPYEQFF. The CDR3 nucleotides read TGTGCCAGCAGTCTCGGAGTAGCGGGAGGGCCATATGAGCAGTTCTTC.

The CDR3 DNA sequence: TGTGCCAGCAGCTTGGGACAGGGTACCGGGGAGCTGTTTTTT. Translation: CASSLGQGTGELFF. The chain has TRBV5-4 and TRBJ2-2; TRBD1 matches at 7 bases. Losses at the gene ends were 0 bases for V and 5 bases for J; bases not matched to a gene: 1. CDR3 length: 14 amino acids. CDR1 and CDR2 from the germline V gene are SGHNT and YYREEE (reference sequence).

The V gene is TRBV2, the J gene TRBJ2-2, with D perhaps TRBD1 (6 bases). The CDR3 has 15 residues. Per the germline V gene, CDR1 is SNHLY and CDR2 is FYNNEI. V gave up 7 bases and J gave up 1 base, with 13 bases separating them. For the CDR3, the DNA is TGTGCCAGCAACTGGGGGCAGGAGAACACCGGGGAGCTGTTTTTT. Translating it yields CASNWGQENTGELFF.

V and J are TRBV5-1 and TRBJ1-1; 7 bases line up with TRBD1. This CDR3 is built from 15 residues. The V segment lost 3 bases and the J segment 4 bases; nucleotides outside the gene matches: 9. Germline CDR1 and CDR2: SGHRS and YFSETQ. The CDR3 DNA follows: TGCGCCAGCAGCTCAGGGGGGCTGGAGGGCACTGAAGCTTTCTTT. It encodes CASSSGGLEGTEAFF.

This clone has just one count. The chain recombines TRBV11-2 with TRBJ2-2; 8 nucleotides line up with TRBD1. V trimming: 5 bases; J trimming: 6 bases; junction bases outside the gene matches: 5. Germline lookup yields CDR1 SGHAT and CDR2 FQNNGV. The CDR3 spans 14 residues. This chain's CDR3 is CASSPLRGPGELFF. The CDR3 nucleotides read TGTGCCAGCAGCCCTCTCAGGGGGCCCGGGGAGCTGTTTTTT. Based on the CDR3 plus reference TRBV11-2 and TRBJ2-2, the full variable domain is EAGVAQSPRYKIIEKRQSVAFWCNPISGHATLYWYQQILGQGPKLLIQFQNNGVVDDSQLPKDRFSAERLKGVDSTLKIQPAKLEDSAVYLCASSPLRGPGELFFGEGSRLTVL.

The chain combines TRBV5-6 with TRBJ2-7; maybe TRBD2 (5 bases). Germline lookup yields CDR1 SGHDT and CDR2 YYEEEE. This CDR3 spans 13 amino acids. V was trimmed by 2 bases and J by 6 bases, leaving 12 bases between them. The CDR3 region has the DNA TGTGCCAGCAGCTTCGGGGATCCTCGCGAGCAGTACTTC. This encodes CASSFGDPREQYF.

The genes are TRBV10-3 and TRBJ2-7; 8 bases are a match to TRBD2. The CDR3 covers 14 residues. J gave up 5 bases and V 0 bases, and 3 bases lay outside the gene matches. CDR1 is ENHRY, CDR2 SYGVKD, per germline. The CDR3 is CAISESSGSNEQYF. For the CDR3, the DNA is TGTGCCATCAGTGAGTCGAGCGGGAGCAACGAGCAGTACTTC.

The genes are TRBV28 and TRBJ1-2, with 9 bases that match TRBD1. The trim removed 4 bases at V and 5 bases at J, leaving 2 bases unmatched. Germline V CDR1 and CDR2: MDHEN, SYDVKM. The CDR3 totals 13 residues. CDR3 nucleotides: TGTGCCAGCAGTTCGGGACAGGGTTATGGCTACACCTTC. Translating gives CASSSGQGYGYTF.

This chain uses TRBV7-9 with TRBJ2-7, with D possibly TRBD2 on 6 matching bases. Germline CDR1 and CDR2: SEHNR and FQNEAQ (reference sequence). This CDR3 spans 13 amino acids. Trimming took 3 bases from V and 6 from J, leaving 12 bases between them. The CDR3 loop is CASSLGLFVEQYF. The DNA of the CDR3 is TGTGCCAGCAGCTTGGGACTTTTCGTCGAGCAGTACTTC.

In nucleotides, the CDR3 is TGTGCCATCAGTGATGACAGCAACCGCAAGCAGTACTTC. Amino acids: CAISDDSNRKQYF. The V gene is TRBV10-3, the J gene TRBJ2-7; D is perhaps TRBD1 (5 bases). The V and J ends lost 3 bases and 8 bases respectively, with 14 bases between them. This CDR3 comprises 13 residues. CDR1 and CDR2 from the germline V gene are ENHRY and SYGVKD.

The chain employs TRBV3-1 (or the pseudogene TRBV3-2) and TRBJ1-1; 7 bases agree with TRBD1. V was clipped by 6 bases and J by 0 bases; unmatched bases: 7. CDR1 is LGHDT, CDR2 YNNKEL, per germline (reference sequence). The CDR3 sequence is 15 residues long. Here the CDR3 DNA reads TGTGCCAGCAGGGAGAAGGGACAGATGAACACTGAAGCTTTCTTT. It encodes CASREKGQMNTEAFF.

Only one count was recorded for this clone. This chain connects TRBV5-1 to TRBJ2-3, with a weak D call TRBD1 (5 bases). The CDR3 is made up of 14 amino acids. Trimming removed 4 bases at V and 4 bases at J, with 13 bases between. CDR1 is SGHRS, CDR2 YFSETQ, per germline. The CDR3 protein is CASSLSDTADTQYF. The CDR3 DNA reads TGCGCCAGCAGCCTGTCGGACACTGCAGATACGCAGTATTTT. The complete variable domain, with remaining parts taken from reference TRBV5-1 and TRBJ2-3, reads KAGVTQTPRYLIKTRGQQVTLSCSPISGHRSVSWYQQTPGQGLQFLFEYFSETQRNKGNFPGRFSGRQFSNSRSEMNVSTLELGDSALYLCASSLSDTADTQYFGPGTRLTVL.

The CDR3 protein is CASSTQGNNNSPLHF. The DNA of the CDR3 is TGTGCCAGCAGCACCCAGGGAAACAATAATTCACCCCTCCACTTT. The J gene is TRBJ1-6, the V gene TRBV7-8; the D gene is possibly TRBD1 (5 bases). This CDR3 comprises 15 residues. Per germline, CDR1 SGHVS and CDR2 FQNEAQ. Trimming stripped 5 bases from V and 5 bases from J, with 13 bases between. Variable domain in full (rest from reference TRBV7-8 and TRBJ1-6): GAGVSQSPRYKVAKRGQDVALRCDPISGHVSLFWYQQALGQGPEFLTYFQNEAQLDKSGLPSDRFFAERPEGSVSTLKIQRTQQEDSAVYLCASSTQGNNNSPLHFGNGTRLTVT.

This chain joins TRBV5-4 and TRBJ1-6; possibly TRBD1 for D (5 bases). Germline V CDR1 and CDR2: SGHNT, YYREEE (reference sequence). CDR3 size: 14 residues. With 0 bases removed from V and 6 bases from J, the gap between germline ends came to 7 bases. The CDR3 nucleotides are TGTGCCAGCAGCTTGGGACAGACTAATTCACCCCTCCACTTT. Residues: CASSLGQTNSPLHF.

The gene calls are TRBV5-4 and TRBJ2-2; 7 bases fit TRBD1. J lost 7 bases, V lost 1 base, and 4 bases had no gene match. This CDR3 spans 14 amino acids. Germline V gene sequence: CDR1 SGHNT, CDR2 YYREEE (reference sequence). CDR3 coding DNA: TGTGCCAGCAGCTTGTTAGGGGGCGACGGGGAGCTGTTTTTT. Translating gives CASSLLGGDGELFF.

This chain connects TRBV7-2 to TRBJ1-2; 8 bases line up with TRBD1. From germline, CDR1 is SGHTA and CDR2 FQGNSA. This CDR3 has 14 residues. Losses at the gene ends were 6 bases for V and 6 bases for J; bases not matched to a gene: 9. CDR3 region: CASSRYTGGNGYTF. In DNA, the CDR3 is TGTGCCAGCAGTCGATACACAGGGGGGAATGGCTACACCTTC. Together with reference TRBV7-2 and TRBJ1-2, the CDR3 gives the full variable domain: GAGVSQSPSNKVTEKGKDVELRCDPISGHTALYWYRQSLGQGLEFLIYFQGNSAPDKSGLPSDRFSAERTGGSVSTLTIQRTQQEDSAVYLCASSRYTGGNGYTFGSGTRLTVV.

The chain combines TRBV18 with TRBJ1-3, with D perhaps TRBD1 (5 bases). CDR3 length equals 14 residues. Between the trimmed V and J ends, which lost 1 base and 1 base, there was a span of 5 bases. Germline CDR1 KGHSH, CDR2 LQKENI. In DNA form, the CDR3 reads TGTGCCAGCTCACCACAGGGGTCTGGAAACACCATATATTTT. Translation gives CASSPQGSGNTIYF.

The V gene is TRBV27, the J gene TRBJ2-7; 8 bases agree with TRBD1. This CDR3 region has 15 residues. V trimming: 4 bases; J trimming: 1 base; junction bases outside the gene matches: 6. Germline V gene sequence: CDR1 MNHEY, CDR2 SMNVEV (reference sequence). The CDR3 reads CASSSGQGVSYEQYF. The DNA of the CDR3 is TGTGCCAGCAGTTCCGGACAGGGTGTTTCCTACGAGCAGTACTTC.

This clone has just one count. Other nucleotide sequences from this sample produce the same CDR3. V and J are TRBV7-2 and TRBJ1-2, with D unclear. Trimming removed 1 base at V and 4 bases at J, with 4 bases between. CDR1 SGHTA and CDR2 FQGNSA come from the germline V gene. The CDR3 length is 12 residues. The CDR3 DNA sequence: TGTGCCAGCAGCTTAGACAGCTATGGCTACACCTTC. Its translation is CASSLDSYGYTF.

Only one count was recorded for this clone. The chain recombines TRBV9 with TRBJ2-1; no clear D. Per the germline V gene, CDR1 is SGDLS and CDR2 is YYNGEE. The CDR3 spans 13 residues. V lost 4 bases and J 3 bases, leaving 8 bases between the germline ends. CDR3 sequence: CASSSQLYNEQFF. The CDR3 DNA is TGTGCCAGCAGCTCCCAACTCTACAATGAGCAGTTCTTC.

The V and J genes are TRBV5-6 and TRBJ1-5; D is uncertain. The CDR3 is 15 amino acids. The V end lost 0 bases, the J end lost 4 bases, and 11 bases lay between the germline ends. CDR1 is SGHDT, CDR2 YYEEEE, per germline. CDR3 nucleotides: TGTGCCAGCAGCTTGGGGGGAGGACGGAATCAGCCCCAGCATTTT. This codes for CASSLGGGRNQPQHF.